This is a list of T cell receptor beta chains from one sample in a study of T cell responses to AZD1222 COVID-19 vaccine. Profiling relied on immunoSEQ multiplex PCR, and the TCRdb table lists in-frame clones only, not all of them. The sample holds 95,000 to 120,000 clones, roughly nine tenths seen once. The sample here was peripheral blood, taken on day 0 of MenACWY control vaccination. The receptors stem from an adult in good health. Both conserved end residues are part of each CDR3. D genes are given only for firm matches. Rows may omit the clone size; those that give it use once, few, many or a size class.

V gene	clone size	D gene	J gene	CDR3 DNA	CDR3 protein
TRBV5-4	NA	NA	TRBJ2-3	TGTGCCAGCAGCTTGACGTCAGATACGCAGTATTTT	CASSLTSDTQYF
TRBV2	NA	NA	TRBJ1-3	TGTGCCAGCACTGCTGGAAACACCATATATTTT	CASTAGNTIYF
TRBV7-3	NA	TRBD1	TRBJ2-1	TGTGCCAGCAGCTCCGACAGGGGTTGGAATGAGCAGTTCTTC	CASSSDRGWNEQFF
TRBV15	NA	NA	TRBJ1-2	TGTGCCACCTCGGAGGGTCGAGGGGGAGGGTATGGCTACACCTTC	CATSEGRGGGYGYTF
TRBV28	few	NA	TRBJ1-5	TGTGCCAGCAACGGAGTGAAACAGCCCCAGCATTTT	CASNGVKQPQHF
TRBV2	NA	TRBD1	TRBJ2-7	TGTGCCAGCAGTGAACTAGCGGGACAGGGGGGTTACGAGCAGTACTTC	CASSELAGQGGYEQYF
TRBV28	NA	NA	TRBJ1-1	TGTGCCAGCAGTTTAGCGGGTGGACAGCGAGAAGCTTTCTTT	CASSLAGGQREAFF
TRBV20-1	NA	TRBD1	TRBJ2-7	TGCATTCTAAACAGGGGTTACGAGCAGTACTTC	CILNRGYEQYF
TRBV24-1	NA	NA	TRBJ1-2	TGTGCCACCAGTGACCGCGACGGGGAAAGCGGGTACTATGGCTACACCTTC	CATSDRDGESGYYGYTF
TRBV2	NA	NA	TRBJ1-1	TGTGCCAGCCGCCTCACTGAAGCTTTCTTT	CASRLTEAFF
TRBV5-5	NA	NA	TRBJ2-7	TGTGCCAGCAGCTTGGCGTGGGCGTCCTACGAGCAGTACTTC	CASSLAWASYEQYF
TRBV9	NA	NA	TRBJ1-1	TGTGCCAGCAATCCTGCGGCAGGGCTGAACACTGAAGCTTTCTTT	CASNPAAGLNTEAFF
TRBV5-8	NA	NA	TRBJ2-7	TGTGCCAGCAGCTTGACCGGACCAACCTACGAGCAGTACTTC	CASSLTGPTYEQYF